The T cell receptor (beta chain) under discussion was sequenced for a study of blood T cells in healthy people across ages. Combining a sample-barcoded 5' primer with a J-beta primer mix, a second PCR ran for about 6 to 12 cycles. TCRdb re-analysed the 5' RACE reads in MiXCR, keeping a single row per CDR3 protein. Among 450,000 to 700,000 distinct CDR3 sequences listed, approximately 30% were seen once. The CDR3 has 16 amino acids. Germline V gives CDR1 MNHNS, CDR2 SASEGT. Unmatched junction bases numbered 10, after V lost 6 bases and J lost 2 bases. Sequenced material: blood. The chain is built from TRBV6-1 and TRBJ2-3; TRBD1 matches at 8 bases. This TCR came from an older woman in good health. The chain's CDR3 is CASSKNRGSNTDTQYF. CDR3 coding DNA: TGTGCCAGCAGCAAGAACAGGGGGAGTAACACAGATACGCAGTATTTT.